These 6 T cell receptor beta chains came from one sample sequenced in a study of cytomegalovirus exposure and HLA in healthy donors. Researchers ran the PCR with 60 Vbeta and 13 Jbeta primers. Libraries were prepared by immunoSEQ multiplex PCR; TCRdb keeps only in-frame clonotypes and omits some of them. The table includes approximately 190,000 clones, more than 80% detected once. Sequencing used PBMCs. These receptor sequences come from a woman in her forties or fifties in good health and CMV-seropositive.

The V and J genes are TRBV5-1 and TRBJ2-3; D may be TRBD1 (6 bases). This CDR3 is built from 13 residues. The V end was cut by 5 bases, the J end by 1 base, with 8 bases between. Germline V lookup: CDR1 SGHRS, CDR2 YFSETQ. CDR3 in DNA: TGCGCCAGCAGTCGACAGGGCACAGATACGCAGTATTTT. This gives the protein CASSRQGTDTQYF. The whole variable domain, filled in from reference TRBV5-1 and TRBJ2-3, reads KAGVTQTPRYLIKTRGQQVTLSCSPISGHRSVSWYQQTPGQGLQFLFEYFSETQRNKGNFPGRFSGRQFSNSRSEMNVSTLELGDSALYLCASSRQGTDTQYFGPGTRLTVL.

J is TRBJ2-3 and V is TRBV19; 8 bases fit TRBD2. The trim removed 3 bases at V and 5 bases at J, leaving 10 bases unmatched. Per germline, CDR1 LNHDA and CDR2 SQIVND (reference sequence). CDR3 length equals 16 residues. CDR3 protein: CASSMAGGGQGDTQYF. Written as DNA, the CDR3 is TGTGCCAGTAGTATGGCTGGCGGGGGGCAAGGAGATACGCAGTATTTT. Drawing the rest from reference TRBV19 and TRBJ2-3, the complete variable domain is DGGITQSPKYLFRKEGQNVTLSCEQNLNHDAMYWYRQDPGQGLRLIYYSQIVNDFQKGDIAEGYSVSREKKESFPLTVTSAQKNPTAFYLCASSMAGGGQGDTQYFGPGTRLTVL.

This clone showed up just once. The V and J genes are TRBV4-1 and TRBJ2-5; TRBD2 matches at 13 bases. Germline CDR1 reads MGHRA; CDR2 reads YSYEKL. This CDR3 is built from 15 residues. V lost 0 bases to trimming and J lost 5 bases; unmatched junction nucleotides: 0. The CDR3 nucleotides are TGCGCCAGCAGCCAAGAGACTAGCGGGAGGGAGACCCAGTACTTC. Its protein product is CASSQETSGRETQYF.

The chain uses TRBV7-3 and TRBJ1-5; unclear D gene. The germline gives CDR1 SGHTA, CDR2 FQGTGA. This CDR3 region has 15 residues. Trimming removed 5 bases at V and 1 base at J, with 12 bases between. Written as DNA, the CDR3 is TGTGCCAGCAGCCCCGGAGACCCAAGCAATCAGCCCCAGCATTTT. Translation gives CASSPGDPSNQPQHF.

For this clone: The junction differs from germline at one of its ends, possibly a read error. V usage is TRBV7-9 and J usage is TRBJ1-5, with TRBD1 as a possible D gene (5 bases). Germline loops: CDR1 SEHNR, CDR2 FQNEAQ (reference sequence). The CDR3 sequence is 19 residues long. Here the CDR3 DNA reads TGTTCCAGCAGTTATACCCACCCGGGGGACTGGCTTAGCAATCAGCCCCAGCATTTT. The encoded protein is CSSSYTHPGDWLSNQPQHF.

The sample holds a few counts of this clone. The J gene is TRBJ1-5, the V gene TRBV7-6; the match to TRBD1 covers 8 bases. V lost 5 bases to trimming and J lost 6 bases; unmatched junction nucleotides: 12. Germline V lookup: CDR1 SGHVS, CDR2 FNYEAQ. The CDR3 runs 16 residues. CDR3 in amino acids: CASSPQTGGRGQPQHF. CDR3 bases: TGTGCCAGCAGCCCTCAAACAGGGGGGAGGGGTCAGCCCCAGCATTTT.